The sequence of this T cell receptor beta chain was determined in a study of control samples from healthy donors and cancer patients. The data were produced by immunoSEQ multiplex PCR, yet TCRdb's version contains in-frame clones alone and is incomplete. The table records roughly 120,000 clones, around 87% of them present only once. CDR3 length: 13 residues. Trimming took off 1 base at V and 3 bases at J, with 7 bases between the two ends. The germline gives CDR1 SGHTA, CDR2 FQGNSA. The specimen sequenced was PBMCs. This clonotype was obtained from a woman aged 50 to 60 with colorectal cancer. The genes are TRBV7-2 and TRBJ2-7; D is unclear. The CDR3 DNA reads TGTGCCAGCAGCTTAGGTGGAATCTACGAGCAGTACTTC. Translated, it gives CASSLGGIYEQYF.